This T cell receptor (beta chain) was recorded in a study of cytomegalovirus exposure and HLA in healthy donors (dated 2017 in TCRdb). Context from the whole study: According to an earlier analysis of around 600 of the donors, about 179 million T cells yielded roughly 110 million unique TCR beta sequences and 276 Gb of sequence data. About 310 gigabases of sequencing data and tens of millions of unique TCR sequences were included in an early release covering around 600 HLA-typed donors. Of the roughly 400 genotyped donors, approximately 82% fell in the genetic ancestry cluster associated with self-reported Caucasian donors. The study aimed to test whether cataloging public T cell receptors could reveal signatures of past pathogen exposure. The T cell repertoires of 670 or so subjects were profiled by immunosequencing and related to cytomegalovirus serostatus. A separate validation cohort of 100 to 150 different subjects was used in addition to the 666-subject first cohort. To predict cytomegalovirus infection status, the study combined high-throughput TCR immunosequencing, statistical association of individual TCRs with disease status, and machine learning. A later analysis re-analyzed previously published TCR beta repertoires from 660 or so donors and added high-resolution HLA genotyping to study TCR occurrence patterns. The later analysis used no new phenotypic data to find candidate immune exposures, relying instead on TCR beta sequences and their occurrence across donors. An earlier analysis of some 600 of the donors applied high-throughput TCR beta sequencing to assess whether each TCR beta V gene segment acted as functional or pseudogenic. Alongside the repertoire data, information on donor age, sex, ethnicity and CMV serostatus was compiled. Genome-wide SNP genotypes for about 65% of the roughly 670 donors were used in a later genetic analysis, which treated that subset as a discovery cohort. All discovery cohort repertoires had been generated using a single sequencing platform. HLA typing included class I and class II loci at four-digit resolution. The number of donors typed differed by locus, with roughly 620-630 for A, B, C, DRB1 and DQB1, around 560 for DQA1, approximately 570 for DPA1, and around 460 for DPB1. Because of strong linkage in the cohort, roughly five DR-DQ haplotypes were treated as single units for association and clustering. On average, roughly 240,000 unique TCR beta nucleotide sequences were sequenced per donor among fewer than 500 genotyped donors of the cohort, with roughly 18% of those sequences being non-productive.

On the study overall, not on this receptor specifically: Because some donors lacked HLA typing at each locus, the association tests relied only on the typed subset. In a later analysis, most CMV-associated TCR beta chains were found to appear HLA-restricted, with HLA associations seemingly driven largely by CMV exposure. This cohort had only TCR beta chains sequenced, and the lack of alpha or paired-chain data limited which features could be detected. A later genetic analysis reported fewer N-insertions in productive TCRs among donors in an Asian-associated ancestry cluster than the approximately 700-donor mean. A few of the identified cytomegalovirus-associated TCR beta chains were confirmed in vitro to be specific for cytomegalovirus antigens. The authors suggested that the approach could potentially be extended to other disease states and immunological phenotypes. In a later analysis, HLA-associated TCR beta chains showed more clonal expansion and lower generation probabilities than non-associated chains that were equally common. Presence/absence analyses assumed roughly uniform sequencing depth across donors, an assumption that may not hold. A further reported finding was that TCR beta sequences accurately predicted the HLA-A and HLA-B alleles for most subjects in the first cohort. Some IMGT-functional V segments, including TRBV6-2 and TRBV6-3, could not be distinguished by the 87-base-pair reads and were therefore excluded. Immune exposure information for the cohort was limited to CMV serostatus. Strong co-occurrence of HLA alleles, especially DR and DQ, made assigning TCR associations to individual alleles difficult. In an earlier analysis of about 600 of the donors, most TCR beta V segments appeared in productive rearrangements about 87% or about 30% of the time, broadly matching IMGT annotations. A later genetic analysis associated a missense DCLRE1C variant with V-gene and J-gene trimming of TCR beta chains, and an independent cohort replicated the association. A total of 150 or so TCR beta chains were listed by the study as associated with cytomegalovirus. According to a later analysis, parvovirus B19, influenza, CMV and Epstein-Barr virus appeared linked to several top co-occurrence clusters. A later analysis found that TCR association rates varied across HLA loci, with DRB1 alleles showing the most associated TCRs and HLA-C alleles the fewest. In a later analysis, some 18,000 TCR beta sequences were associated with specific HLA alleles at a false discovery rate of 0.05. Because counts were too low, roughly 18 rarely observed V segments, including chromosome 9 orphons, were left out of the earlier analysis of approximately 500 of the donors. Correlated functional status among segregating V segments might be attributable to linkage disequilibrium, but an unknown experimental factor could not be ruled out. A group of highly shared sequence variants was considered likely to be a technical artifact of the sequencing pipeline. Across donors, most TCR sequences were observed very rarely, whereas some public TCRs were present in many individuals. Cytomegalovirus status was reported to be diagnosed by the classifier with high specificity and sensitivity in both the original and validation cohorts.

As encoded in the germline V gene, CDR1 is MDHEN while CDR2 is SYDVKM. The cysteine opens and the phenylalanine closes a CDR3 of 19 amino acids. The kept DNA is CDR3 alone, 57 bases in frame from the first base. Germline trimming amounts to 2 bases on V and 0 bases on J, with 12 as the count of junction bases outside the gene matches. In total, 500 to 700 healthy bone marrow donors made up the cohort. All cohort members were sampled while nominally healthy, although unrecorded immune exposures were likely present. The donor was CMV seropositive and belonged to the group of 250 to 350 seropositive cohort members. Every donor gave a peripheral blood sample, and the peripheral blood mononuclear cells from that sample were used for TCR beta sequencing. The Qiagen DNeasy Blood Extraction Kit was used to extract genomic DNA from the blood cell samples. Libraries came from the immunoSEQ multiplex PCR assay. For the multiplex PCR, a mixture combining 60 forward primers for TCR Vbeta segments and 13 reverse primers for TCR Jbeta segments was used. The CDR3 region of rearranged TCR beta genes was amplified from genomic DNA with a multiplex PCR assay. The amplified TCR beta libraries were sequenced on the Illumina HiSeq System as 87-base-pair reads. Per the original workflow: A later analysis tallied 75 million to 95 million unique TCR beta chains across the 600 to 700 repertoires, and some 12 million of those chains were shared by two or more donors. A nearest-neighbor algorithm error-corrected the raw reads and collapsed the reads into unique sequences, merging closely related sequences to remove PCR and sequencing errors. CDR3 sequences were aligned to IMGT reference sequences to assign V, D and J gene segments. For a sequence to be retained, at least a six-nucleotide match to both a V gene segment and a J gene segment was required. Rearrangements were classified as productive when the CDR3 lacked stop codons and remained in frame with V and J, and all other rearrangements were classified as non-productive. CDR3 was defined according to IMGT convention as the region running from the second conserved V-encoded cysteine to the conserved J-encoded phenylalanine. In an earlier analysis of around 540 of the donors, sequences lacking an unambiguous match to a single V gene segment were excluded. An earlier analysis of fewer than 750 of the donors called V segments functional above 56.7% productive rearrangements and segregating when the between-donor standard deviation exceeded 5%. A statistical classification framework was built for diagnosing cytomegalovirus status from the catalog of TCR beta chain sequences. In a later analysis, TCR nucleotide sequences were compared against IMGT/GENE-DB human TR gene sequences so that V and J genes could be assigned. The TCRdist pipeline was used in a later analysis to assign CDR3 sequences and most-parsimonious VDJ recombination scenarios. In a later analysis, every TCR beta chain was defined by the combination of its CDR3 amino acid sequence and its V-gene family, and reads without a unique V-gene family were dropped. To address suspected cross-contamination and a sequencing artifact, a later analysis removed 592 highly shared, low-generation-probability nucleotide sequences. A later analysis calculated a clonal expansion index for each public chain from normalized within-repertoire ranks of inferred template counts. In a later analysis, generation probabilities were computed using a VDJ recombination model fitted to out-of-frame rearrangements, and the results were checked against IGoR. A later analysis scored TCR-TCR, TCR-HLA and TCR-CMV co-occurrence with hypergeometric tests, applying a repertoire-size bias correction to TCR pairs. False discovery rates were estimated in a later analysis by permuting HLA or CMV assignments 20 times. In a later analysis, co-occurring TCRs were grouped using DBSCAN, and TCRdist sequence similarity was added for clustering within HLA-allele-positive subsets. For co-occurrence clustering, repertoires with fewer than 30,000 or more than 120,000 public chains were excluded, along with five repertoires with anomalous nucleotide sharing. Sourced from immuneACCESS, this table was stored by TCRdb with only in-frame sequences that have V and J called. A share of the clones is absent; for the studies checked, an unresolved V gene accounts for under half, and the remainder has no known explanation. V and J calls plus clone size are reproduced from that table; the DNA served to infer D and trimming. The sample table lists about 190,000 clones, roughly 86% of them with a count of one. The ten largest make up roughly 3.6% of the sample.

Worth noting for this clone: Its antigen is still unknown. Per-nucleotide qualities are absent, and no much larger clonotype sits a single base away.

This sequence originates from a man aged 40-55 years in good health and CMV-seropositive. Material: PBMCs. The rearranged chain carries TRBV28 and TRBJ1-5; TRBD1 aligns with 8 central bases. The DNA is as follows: TGTGCCAGCAGTTTACGTCGGTCAGGGGGCCCTAATAGCAATCAGCCCCAGCATTTT. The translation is CASSLRRSGGPNSNQPQHF.